The following is a T cell receptor beta chain sequence with its context. Its target antigen remains unknown. Base qualities are not recorded, but no much larger clone differs from it by a single base. The CDR3 has 15 amino acids, counting the end cysteine and phenylalanine. The CDR3 DNA has 45 bases and is translated from base 1. Deletion took 2 bases off V and 2 bases off J, with a span of 13 bases between the germline ends. CDR1 and CDR2 were assigned from the germline V gene as MDHEN and SYDVKM. The data stem from a study of human T cells and chemical hapten exposure (dated by TCRdb to 2020 to 2022). Background for the entire study: For sensitization, 2% DPC in acetone was applied to an approximately 2 cm by approximately 2 cm area of upper inner arm skin. Throughout the approximately 23-week study period, patients were also given weekly therapeutic DPC doses on the scalp. Patch testing was done on the upper back using Finn chambers containing 0.01% DPC, and results were scored after 6 days according to International Contact Dermatitis Research Group standards. The mostly female patient cohort included alopecia areata with under or over 50% scalp involvement, alopecia totalis and alopecia universalis. Libraries were pooled for sequencing, and per-sample TCR yields varied mainly because of small differences in library volumes within the pool. This study followed changes in the peripheral blood TCR repertoire in vivo during primary and secondary sensitization of alopecia patients to the hapten diphenylcyclopropenone (DPC). Blood samples were taken from patients before sensitization (week 0) and then at 2, 6 and about 24 weeks after DPC sensitization. Blood for TCR sequencing was provided by twenty-nine alopecia patients at one to four time points (pre-sensitization, 2, 6 and 24 weeks). What the work shows at the level of the full study, not this receptor alone: Patch test score correlated positively with the number of PT1 expanded TCRs, reaching significance at thresholds 8, 16 and 32 but not at 4. After repeated subsampling, the strength of the expansion versus patch-test correlation and the threshold at which it became significant changed. Compared with pre-sensitization or healthy control sets, expanded TCRs formed significantly more large CDR3 similarity clusters, which is consistent with antigen-driven responses. DPC sensitization did not change the number of TCRs with a frequency above 1 in 1000, and there was no evidence of changes in global repertoire structure. Because every patient had alopecia, a presumed autoimmune disease, the patients' immune response might differ from that of healthy individuals.

In the paper's terms, the time point label means: patch test 2, 6 weeks after DPC sensitization. The treatment or condition label, read with the paper, signifies: therapeutic diphenylcyclopropenone sensitization with weekly scalp DPC. At each patch-test visit, blood was drawn before the patch test was applied. Patients were eligible if aged 18 to 70, diagnosed with alopecia and judged suitable for DPC therapy, and pregnant patients were excluded. Total RNA was extracted from unfractionated whole blood that had been collected in Tempus Blood RNA tubes. The library relied on RACE. These reads were obtained on a NextSeq 500. During library preparation, unique molecular identifiers were attached to individual cDNA molecules so that TCRs could be counted in a quantitative, reproducible way. From each blood RNA sample, both TCR alpha and TCR beta chains were sequenced. Concerning the study's data processing: A median of around 100,000 TCRs per sample was observed, with a range of roughly 23,224 to 700,000. The Decombinator software suite was used to annotate V, J and CDR3 in the TCR reads. For PS versus PT1 abundance plots, all samples were subsampled to the same number of TCRs (28,000). TCRs were defined as expanded if absent before sensitization and observed at least eight times at the 2-week time point. Using fastp at Q25 and MiXCR, TCRdb reprocessed the public reads and kept productive beta chains. Under each unique CDR3 protein, matching rows form one entry showing the most common genes and DNA. TCRdb's processing, not the authors', yielded these V and J calls. The sample table lists about 84,000 distinct CDR3 sequences, about 10% of them with a count of one. The ten most abundant clones make up 5% of the sample.

The chain employs TRBV28 and TRBJ2-7; the D gene assignment is ambiguous. Specimen: whole blood, collected in connection with sensitization to the hapten diphenylcyclopropenone (DPC). The sequence was obtained from a woman in her 50s with alopecia areata. Some clones in this sample may be carry-over from other donors' samples. The DNA sequence is given as TGTGCCAGCAGTTTAGAAGGCTTACCCCCCTACGAGCAGTACTTC. It translates to CASSLEGLPPYEQYF.